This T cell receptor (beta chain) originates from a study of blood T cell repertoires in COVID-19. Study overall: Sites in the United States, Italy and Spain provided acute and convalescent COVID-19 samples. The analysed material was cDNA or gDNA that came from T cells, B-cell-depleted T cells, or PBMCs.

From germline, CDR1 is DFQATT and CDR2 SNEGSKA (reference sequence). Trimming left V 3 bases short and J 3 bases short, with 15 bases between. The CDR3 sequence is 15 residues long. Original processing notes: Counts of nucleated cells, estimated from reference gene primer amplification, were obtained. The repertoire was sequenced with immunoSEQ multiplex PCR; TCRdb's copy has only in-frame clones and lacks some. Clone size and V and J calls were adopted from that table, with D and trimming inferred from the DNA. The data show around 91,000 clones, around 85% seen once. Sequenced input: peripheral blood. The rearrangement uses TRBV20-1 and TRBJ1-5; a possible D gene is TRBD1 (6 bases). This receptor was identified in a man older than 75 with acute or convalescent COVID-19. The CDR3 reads CSASGAGVANQPQHF. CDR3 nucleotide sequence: TGCAGTGCTAGTGGGGCAGGGGTGGCCAATCAGCCCCAGCATTTT.